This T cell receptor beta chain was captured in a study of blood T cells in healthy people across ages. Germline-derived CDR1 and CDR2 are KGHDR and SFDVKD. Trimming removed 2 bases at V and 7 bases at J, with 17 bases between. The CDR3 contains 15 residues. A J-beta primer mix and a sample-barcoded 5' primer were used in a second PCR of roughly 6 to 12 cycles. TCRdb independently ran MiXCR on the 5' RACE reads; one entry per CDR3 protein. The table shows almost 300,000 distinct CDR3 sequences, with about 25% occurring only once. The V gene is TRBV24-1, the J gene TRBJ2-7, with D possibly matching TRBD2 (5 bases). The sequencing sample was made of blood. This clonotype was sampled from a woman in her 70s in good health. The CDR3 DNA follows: TGTGCCACCAGTGATTCGGGATTCGCGGAAGAAGAGCAGTACTTC. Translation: CATSDSGFAEEEQYF.